This T cell receptor beta chain came from a study of regulatory T cells in long-lasting Graves disease. Study-wide results and limits: Newly diagnosed patients had higher TCR diversity than persistent Graves' patients did.

Arm-PCR of CDR3 regions with iRepertoire HTBI primers generated TCR beta libraries. MiXCR, applied by TCRdb to the multiplex PCR reads, yields one record per CDR3 protein. Of 350,000 to 400,000 distinct CDR3 sequences in the sample, roughly a sixth were seen once. Specified time point: newly diagnosed GD, antithyroid drugs for less than 3 months. Isolated PBMC RNA provided the starting material for the TCR library. Germline trimming cut 2 bases from V and 6 bases from J; bases unmatched to any gene: 5. This CDR3 has 14 amino acids. The V gene's germline CDR1 is SGHRS and CDR2 YFSETQ. Ten or more counts support this clonotype. The antigen is unknown.

Source: peripheral blood mononuclear cells (PBMCs), taken at new diagnosis, from a patient treated with antithyroid drugs. The chain uses TRBV5-1 and TRBJ1-5; 7 nucleotides line up with TRBD1. The TCR sequence derives from a female donor with Graves disease. The CDR3 coding sequence is TGCGCCAGCAGCTTAGGTACAGGGGTTCAGCCCCAGCATTTT. Translated: CASSLGTGVQPQHF.